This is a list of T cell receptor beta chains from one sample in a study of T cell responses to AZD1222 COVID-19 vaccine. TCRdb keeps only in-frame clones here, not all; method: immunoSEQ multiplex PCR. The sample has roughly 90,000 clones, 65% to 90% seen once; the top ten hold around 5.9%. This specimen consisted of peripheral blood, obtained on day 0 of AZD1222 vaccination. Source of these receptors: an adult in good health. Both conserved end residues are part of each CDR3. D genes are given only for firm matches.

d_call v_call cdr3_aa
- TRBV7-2 CASSVGPEETQYF
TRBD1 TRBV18 CASSLRQGASNSPLHF
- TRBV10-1 CASSAAASDTQYF
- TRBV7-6 CASSLYGQGAGSLHF
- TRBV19 CASRGENEQFF
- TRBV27 CASRGAFF
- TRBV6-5 CASSYSYRRQETQYF
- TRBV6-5 CASRGNYGYTF
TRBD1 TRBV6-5 CASSYAGQGIYEQYF
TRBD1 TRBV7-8 CASSLAGEGARGNTIYF
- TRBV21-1 CASSKEGGGINTGELFF
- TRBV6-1 CASSEGTHGEQFF
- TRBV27 CASSLSGPLNYGWTF
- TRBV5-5 CASSLVEGPNTEAFF
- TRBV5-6 CASSLRGVGEKLFF
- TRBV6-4 CASSDSSFGNSPLHF
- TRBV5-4 CASSLDSWGNSPLHF
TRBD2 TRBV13 CASSIRLAGTYEQYF
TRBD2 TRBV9 CASSVEAGGKTQYF
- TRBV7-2 CASSSTGFFGETQYF
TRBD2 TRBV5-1 CASSLAGLAGGVTDTQYF
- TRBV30 CAWSVRQTAFF
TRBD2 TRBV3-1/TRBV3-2 CASSFRLAGVSKSTDTQYF
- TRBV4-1 CASSQLGGLTWEAFF
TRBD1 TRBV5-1 CASSPGGTGPSSYNSPLHF
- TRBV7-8 CASSLVRGIGELFF
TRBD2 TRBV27 CASSQLAGNEQFF
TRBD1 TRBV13 CASSWKTGSGYTF
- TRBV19 CASSIGGVGTEAFF
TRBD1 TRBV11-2 CASSQRTGGETQYF
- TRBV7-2 CASTTGGSYNEQFF
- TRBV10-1 CASSDPRGGGNEQFF
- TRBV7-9 CASSLKVTGDTDTQYF
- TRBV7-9 CASSLAVRRDDYGYTF
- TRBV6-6 CASSQSSDLDTQYF
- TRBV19 CASSIQSGRGITEAFF
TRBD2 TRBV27 CASSLFWTSRNEQFF
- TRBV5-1 CASSLGVGSTEAFF
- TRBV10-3 CAISPPAKRNEQFF
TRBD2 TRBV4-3 CASSLSSGGQDTQYF
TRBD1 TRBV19 CASSIVGAGGPQPQHF
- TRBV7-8 CASSFGFKETQYF
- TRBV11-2 CASSLDWRGPDGYTF
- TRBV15 CATSDDAPGNQPQHF
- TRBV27 CASSLYEGSTNEKLFF
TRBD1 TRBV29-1 CSVAEGQGFHGYTF
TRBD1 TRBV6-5 CASHRGISNQPQHF
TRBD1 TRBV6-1 CASSESWPGQGLGNTIYF
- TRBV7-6 CASSATRNYGYTF
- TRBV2 CASSVVGAETQYF
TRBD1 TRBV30 CAWSSRGRRGYTF
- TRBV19 CASSIRGPAYEQYF
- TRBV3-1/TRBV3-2 CASSQLLSGAGYNEQFF
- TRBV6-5 CASSYNKVGETQYF
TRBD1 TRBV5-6 CASRRWDSPRRPQHF